This paragraph covers one T cell receptor beta chain sequence. The source of the sample is a study of blood T cell repertoires in COVID-19. CDR1 and CDR2 (germline): ENHRY, SYGVKD. The CDR3 consists of 11 residues. V lost 4 bases to trimming and J lost 7 bases; unmatched junction nucleotides: 0. Clones were read by immunoSEQ multiplex PCR, and TCRdb kept only the in-frame ones, dropping some. The repertoire consists of about 210,000 clones, with around 86% occurring once and the leading ten covering about 8.9%. Source material: PBMCs or T cells enriched from blood (not recorded which). The chain is built from TRBV10-3 and TRBJ2-7; 8 bases fit TRBD2. The sequence was obtained from a woman between 50 and 59 years old with acute COVID-19. The CDR3 DNA is TGTGCCATCAGTGGCGGGGGGGAGCAGTACTTC. Amino acid sequence: CAISGGGEQYF.